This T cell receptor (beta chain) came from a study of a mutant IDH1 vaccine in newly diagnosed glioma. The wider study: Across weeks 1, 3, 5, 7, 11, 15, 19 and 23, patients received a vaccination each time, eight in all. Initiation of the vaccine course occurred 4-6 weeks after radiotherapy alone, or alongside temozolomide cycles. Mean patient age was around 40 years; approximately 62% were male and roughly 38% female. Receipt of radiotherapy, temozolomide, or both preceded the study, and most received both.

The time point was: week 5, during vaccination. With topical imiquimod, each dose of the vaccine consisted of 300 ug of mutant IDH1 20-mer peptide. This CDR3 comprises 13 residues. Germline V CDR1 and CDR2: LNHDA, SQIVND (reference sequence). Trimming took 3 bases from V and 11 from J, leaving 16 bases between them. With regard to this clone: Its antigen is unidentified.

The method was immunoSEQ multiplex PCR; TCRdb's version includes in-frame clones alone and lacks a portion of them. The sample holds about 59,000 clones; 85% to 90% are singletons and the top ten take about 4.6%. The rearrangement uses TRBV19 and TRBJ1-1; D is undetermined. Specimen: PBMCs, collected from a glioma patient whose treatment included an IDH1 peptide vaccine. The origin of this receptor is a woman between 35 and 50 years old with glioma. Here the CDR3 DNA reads TGTGCCAGTAGTATTAAGGCTGCTCGAGAGGCTTTCTTT. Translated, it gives CASSIKAAREAFF.